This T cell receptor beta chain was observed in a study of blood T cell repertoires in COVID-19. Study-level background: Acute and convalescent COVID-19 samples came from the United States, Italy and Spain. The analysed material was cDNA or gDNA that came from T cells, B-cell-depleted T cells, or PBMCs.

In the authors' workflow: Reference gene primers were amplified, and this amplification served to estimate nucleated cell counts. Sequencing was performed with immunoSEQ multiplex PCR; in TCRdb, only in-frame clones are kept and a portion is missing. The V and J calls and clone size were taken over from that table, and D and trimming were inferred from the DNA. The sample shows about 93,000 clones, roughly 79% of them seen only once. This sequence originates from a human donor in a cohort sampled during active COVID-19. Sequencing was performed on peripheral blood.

CDR3 coding DNA: TGCGCCAGCAGATCTTACGCGGGGACTTCCGAAAAACTGTTTTTT. Encoded protein: CASRSYAGTSEKLFF. This chain connects TRBV5-1 to TRBJ1-4; D perhaps matches TRBD1 (5 bases). Trimming shortened V by 5 bases and J by 8 bases, and 19 bases separated the two germline ends. The germline V gene encodes CDR1 SGHRS and CDR2 YFSETQ. This CDR3 region has 15 residues.